Sequencing of this TCR beta chain was carried out in a study of T cell responses to AZD1222 COVID-19 vaccine. Notes on the study in general: It was only five to seven AZD1222 recipients who were seropositive at baseline. Researchers took repertoire samples only after the peak T cell response had come.

Sequencing used immunoSEQ multiplex PCR; TCRdb keeps in-frame clones, though not all of them. Among more than 100,000 clones listed, about nine tenths were seen once. The germline V gene encodes CDR1 LNHDA and CDR2 SQIVND (reference sequence). Deletions cut 5 bases from V and 8 bases from J, with 12 bases between. This CDR3 contains 12 residues. As concerns this clone: Its specificity is unknown.

The sequenced sample was peripheral blood, obtained on day 0 of AZD1222 vaccination. The V call is TRBV19, the J call TRBJ1-2; D remains ambiguous. The sequence came from an adult in good health. The CDR3 reads CASSRRPGGYTF. CDR3 nucleotide sequence: TGTGCCAGTAGTCGGCGCCCGGGGGGCTACACCTTC.